The 22 T cell receptor beta chains presented below share a single source sample, sequenced in a study of response to subunit inactivated influenza vaccine. TCRdb reanalysed the RT-PCR reads using MiXCR and keeps one entry per CDR3 protein. The sample includes hundreds of thousands of distinct CDR3 sequences, roughly 13% seen only once; the top ten take around 12%. The sample here was PBMCs from blood, taken more than 35 days after vaccination. These receptors were taken from a man aged 45-65 years who received an inactivated influenza vaccine.

The CDR3 region has the DNA TGTGCCAGCAGCTGGGGTAGCGGGACCCGCACCGGGGAGCTGTTTTTT. Translating it yields CASSWGSGTRTGELFF. The chain joins TRBV7-2 to TRBJ2-2, with 8 bases identical to TRBD2. CDR3 length equals 16 residues. Germline V gene data show CDR1 as SGHTA and CDR2 as FQGNSA. V lost 4 bases, J lost 4 bases, and 8 bases stayed unmatched.

The chain has TRBV5-1 and TRBJ2-7; D tentatively fits TRBD1 or TRBD2 (5 bases each). Germline V gives CDR1 SGHRS, CDR2 YFSETQ. V gave up 3 bases and J gave up 5 bases, with 15 bases separating them. The CDR3 is 14 amino acids. The CDR3 DNA reads as TGCGCCAGCAGCTCGGGACCCCTGCGGAACGAGCAGTACTTC. Translated, it gives CASSSGPLRNEQYF.

The chain uses TRBV24-1 and TRBJ2-7; D is unresolved. Germline V gene sequence: CDR1 KGHDR, CDR2 SFDVKD. V shed 0 bases and J shed 6 bases, with 8 bases lying between them. The CDR3 runs 13 residues. The CDR3 loop is CATSDLRFSEQYF. The CDR3, as DNA: TGTGCCACCAGTGATTTGCGCTTTAGCGAGCAGTACTTC.

V usage is TRBV27 and J usage is TRBJ1-5; D gene uncertain. The CDR3 has 13 residues. CDR1 and CDR2 (germline): MNHEY, SMNVEV (reference sequence). V was cut by 7 bases and J by 0 bases, with 7 bases left in between. The CDR3 loop is CASKSHSNQPQHF. CDR3 DNA: TGTGCCAGCAAATCTCATAGCAATCAGCCCCAGCATTTT.

In this sample, this clonotype turned up many times. The junction and the germline gene differ at one end; a read error may be behind it. The V and J genes are TRBV5-1 and TRBJ2-2; D is unclear. Germline V gives CDR1 SGHRS, CDR2 YFSETQ. CDR3 length: 13 residues. CDR3 in amino acids: CASSLRNTGELFF. The CDR3 nucleotides read TGTGCCAGCAGTTTGAGGAACACCGGGGAGCTGTTTTTT.

V is TRBV2 and J is TRBJ2-7, with D perhaps TRBD1 (5 bases). V was shortened by 10 bases and J by 3 bases, with 13 bases between the two germline ends. This CDR3 spans 12 amino acids. Per the germline V gene, CDR1 is SNHLY and CDR2 is FYNNEI. The CDR3 DNA reads as TGTGCCACCCGACAGCTGGGCTACGAGCAGTACTTC. Protein product: CATRQLGYEQYF.

In nucleotides, the CDR3 is TGCAGTGCACATAGCGGGACCACAGATACGCAGTATTTT. It codes for CSAHSGTTDTQYF. The J gene is TRBJ2-3, the V gene TRBV20-1, with 8 bases identical to TRBD2. CDR1 and CDR2 (germline): DFQATT, SNEGSKA (reference sequence). J gave up 2 bases and V 6 bases, and 4 bases lay outside the gene matches. The CDR3 covers 13 residues.

Only a few counts were recorded for this clonotype. The J gene is TRBJ2-1, the V gene TRBV5-4; the D gene is possibly TRBD2 (6 bases). This CDR3 is built from 15 residues. Between the trimmed V and J ends, which lost 0 bases and 8 bases, there was a span of 15 bases. In germline, CDR1 is SGHNT, CDR2 YYREEE (reference sequence). This chain's CDR3 is CASSLATRVEDEQFF. The CDR3 nucleotides are TGTGCCAGCAGCTTGGCGACTAGAGTTGAAGATGAGCAGTTCTTC.

This clonotype turned up a few times. A junction boundary mismatches the germline segment, possibly from a read error. V is TRBV5-1 and J is TRBJ2-5; D remains ambiguous. Germline V gene sequence: CDR1 SGHRS, CDR2 YFSETQ. The CDR3 contains 14 residues. The CDR3 spells CASSLGTSKETQYF. The CDR3 bases are TGTGCCAGCAGCTTGGGCACATCAAAAGAGACCCAGTACTTC.

This clonotype was detected only a few times. The chain links TRBV2 to TRBJ1-5; D is unresolved. The CDR3 spans 14 residues. Germline CDR1 and CDR2: SNHLY and FYNNEI. V lost 6 bases, J lost 6 bases, and 15 bases lay in between. The DNA of the CDR3 is TGTGCCAGCAGCGATAGGGTGGGAGGTCAGCCCCAGCATTTT. Translated: CASSDRVGGQPQHF.

V is TRBV12-3 or TRBV12-4 and J is TRBJ2-2; 7 bases align to TRBD1. The CDR3 is 15 residues long. V trimming: 6 bases; J trimming: 2 bases; junction bases outside the gene matches: 6. The CDR3 DNA is TGTGCCAGCAGCTTGACAGGGATAAACACCGGGGAGCTGTTTTTT. It encodes CASSLTGINTGELFF.

A few counts support this clonotype. V usage is TRBV5-6 and J usage is TRBJ2-7, with D perhaps matching TRBD2 (6 bases). This CDR3 contains 14 residues. Trimming took off 2 bases at V and 2 bases at J, with 11 bases between the two ends. From germline, CDR1 is SGHDT and CDR2 YYEEEE. The CDR3 region has the DNA TGTGCCAGCAGCTTCCAGACTAGAACCTACGAGCAGTACTTC. Translated, it gives CASSFQTRTYEQYF.

This chain uses TRBV10-3 with TRBJ2-7; D might be TRBD2 (5 bases). Germline values: CDR1 ENHRY, CDR2 SYGVKD. Trimming removed 5 bases from V and 2 bases from J, with 7 bases in between. This CDR3 is 12 amino acids long. The CDR3 spells CAISFGTYEQYF. The CDR3 DNA sequence: TGTGCCATCAGTTTCGGGACCTACGAGCAGTACTTC.

This clonotype has ten or more counts. The genes are TRBV12-3 or TRBV12-4 and TRBJ2-3; 13 positions match TRBD2. The junction had 3 bases not matched to a gene; V was cut back by 5 bases and J by 1 base. CDR3 size: 16 residues. As DNA, the CDR3 is TGTGCCAGCAGTCCCGGACTAGCGGGGGGCACAGATACGCAGTATTTT. Translating gives CASSPGLAGGTDTQYF.

This clonotype was picked up a small number of times. The chain joins TRBV7-9 to TRBJ2-1; possibly TRBD1 for D (5 bases). The length of the CDR3 is 15 residues. CDR1 is SEHNR, CDR2 FQNEAQ, per germline (reference sequence). Deletions cut 5 bases from V and 1 base from J, with 12 bases between. The CDR3 DNA sequence: TGTGCCAGCAGCCTAGACGCAGGGTCCTACAATGAGCAGTTCTTC. Translated, it gives CASSLDAGSYNEQFF.

The genes are TRBV5-1 and TRBJ1-1; D ambiguous. V was shortened by 3 bases and J by 1 base, with 13 bases between the two germline ends. Germline-derived CDR1 and CDR2 are SGHRS and YFSETQ. This CDR3 region has 15 residues. The CDR3 sequence is CASSSEGRENTEAFF. In DNA form, the CDR3 reads TGCGCCAGCAGCTCTGAAGGACGGGAGAACACTGAAGCTTTCTTT.

DNA for the CDR3: TGTGCCAGCAGTTTTCTGGGTAGGGAGCTGTTTTTT. Residues: CASSFLGRELFF. This chain connects TRBV12-3 or TRBV12-4 to TRBJ2-2; D is ambiguous. The CDR3 runs to 12 residues. The V and J ends lost 3 bases and 9 bases respectively, with 8 bases between them.

The gene calls are TRBV4-1 and TRBJ2-5; D remains unclear. Trimming removed 4 bases from V and 8 bases from J, with 14 bases in between. The CDR3 loop spans 13 amino acids. Germline lookup yields CDR1 MGHRA and CDR2 YSYEKL. The CDR3 sequence is CASSLVVKETQYF. DNA for the CDR3: TGCGCCAGCAGCCTGGTGGTGAAGGAAACCCAGTACTTC.

The gene calls are TRBV4-2 and TRBJ2-5; D is possibly TRBD2 (6 bases). Germline values: CDR1 LGHNA, CDR2 YNFKEQ. Trimming took off 0 bases at V and 1 base at J, with 6 bases between the two ends. The CDR3 loop spans 14 amino acids. Here the CDR3 reads CASSQELAQETQYF. CDR3 coding DNA: TGTGCCAGCAGCCAAGAACTAGCCCAAGAGACCCAGTACTTC.

This clonotype turned up a few times. The V call is TRBV20-1, the J call TRBJ2-3; 8 bases are shared with TRBD2. Trimming removed 0 bases from V and 6 bases from J; junction bases left unmatched: 23. Per the germline V gene, CDR1 is DFQATT and CDR2 is SNEGSKA (reference sequence). The CDR3 loop spans 20 amino acids. CDR3 region: CSARDPGRVRPSGLSDTQYF. The CDR3 DNA reads as TGCAGTGCTAGAGACCCGGGAAGGGTCCGGCCTAGCGGGTTGTCGGATACGCAGTATTTT.

The rearrangement uses TRBV20-1 and TRBJ1-1; 7 nucleotides match TRBD1. V shed 5 bases, J shed 1 base, and the junction held 4 bases outside the gene matches. CDR3 size: 13 residues. CDR1 DFQATT and CDR2 SNEGSKA come from the germline V gene (reference sequence). Here the CDR3 reads CSAPGQSNTEAFF. The DNA for the CDR3 is TGCAGTGCTCCGGGACAGTCGAACACTGAAGCTTTCTTT.

The rearrangement links TRBV9 to TRBJ1-1; perhaps TRBD1 as D (5 bases). Trimming cost V 4 bases and J 2 bases, with 15 bases left between them. Germline values: CDR1 SGDLS, CDR2 YYNGEE. The CDR3 extends over 15 amino acids. The CDR3 loop reads CASSPSPGLNTEAFF. The CDR3 DNA sequence: TGTGCCAGCAGCCCGTCTCCGGGACTCAACACTGAAGCTTTCTTT.